This TCR beta chain stems from a study of identical twins. J was trimmed by 2 bases and V by 8 bases; bases with no gene match: 7. This CDR3 has 15 residues. CDR1 and CDR2 from the germline V gene are ENHRY and SYGVKD. This clonotype was counted ten times or more. Its target is not known. The cDNA had a unique molecular identifier and a template-switch universal primer site. TCRdb independently ran MiXCR on the 5' RACE reads; one entry per CDR3 protein. The sample holds approximately 700,000 distinct CDR3 sequences; around 6.1% are singletons and the top ten take about 2%. Points from the study as a whole: Fewer insertions marked abundant cord blood beta clonotypes; young adult naive trended weakly, memory not at all. Cross-sectional statistical analysis was relied on for the conclusions, without the same donors being followed. Analyses based on zero insertions could be partly confounded by invariant MAIT and iNKT cells.

V gene TRBV10-3 combines with J gene TRBJ2-1; TRBD1 aligns across 9 bases. The sample was naive T cells sorted from blood. The sequence came from a man younger than 30 in good health. CDR3 in DNA: TGTGCCATCTCCCCGGGACAGGGAGCCTACAATGAGCAGTTCTTC. It is translated as CAISPGQGAYNEQFF.